The clone carrying this T cell receptor (beta chain) has only a few counts. Its specificity is not known. The sample is drawn from a study of beta chain features in type 1 diabetes. The study's findings and limits: Across all four CD4+ subsets, people with type 1 diabetes showed modestly shorter TCRB CDR3s.

As every portion of the isolated RNA was reverse transcribed, the sequencing read expressed TCRB transcripts. Sequencing of naive, central memory and regulatory T cell samples gave an average of roughly 3.4 million reads. Measured with immunoSEQ multiplex PCR; TCRdb has only the in-frame clones, and not every one. The sample records some 350,000 clones, roughly 14% being singletons. Trimming stripped 6 bases from V and 0 bases from J, with 12 bases between. The CDR3 covers 15 residues. Germline lookup yields CDR1 LNHDA and CDR2 SQIVND (reference sequence). This clonotype originated in a woman under 30 with type 1 diabetes. This chain joins TRBV19 and TRBJ2-1; weak D call: TRBD2 (5 bases). The sequencing sample was made of naive CD4+ T cells from blood. This CDR3 reads CASSLLGSSYNEQFF. As DNA, the CDR3 is TGTGCCAGTAGCCTCCTAGGGAGCTCCTACAATGAGCAGTTCTTC.